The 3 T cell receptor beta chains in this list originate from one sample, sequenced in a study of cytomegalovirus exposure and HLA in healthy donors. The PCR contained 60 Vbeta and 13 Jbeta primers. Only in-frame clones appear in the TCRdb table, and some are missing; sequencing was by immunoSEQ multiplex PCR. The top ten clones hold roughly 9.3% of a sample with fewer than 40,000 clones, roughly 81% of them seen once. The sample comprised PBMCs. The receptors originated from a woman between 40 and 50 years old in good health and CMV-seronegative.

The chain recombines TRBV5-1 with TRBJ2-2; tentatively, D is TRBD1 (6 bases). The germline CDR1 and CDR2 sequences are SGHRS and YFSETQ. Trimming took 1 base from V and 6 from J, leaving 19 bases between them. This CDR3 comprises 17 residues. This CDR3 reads CASSLIGRGRVSGELFF. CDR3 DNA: TGCGCCAGCAGCTTGATCGGCAGGGGAAGGGTCTCCGGGGAGCTGTTTTTT.

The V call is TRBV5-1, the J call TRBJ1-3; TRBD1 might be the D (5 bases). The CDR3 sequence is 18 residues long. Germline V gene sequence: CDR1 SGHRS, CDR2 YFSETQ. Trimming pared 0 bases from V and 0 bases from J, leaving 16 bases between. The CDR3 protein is CASSLARKGPSSGNTIYF. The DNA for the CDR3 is TGCGCCAGCAGCTTGGCCAGAAAGGGGCCGTCCTCTGGAAACACCATATATTTT.

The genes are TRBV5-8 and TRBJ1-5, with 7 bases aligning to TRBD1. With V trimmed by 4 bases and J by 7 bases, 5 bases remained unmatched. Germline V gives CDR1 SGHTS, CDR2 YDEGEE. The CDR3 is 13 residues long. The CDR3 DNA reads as TGTGCCAGCAGCGTACAGGGGAACCAGCCCCAGCATTTT. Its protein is CASSVQGNQPQHF.